This TCR beta chain was found in a study of cytomegalovirus exposure and HLA in healthy donors. This CDR3 comprises 15 residues. With V trimmed by 7 bases and J by 5 bases, 12 bases remained unmatched. CDR1 and CDR2 (germline): MDHEN, SYDVKM. Assay: immunoSEQ multiplex PCR; the TCRdb copy retains only in-frame clones and omits some. This table has about 160,000 clones, around 92% appearing once. Sequencing was performed on PBMCs. The clonotype comes from a woman under 30 in good health and CMV-seropositive. The chain recombines TRBV28 with TRBJ2-7; TRBD1 matches 9 bases. The chain's CDR3 is CASNTPRDRVDEQYF. In DNA form, the CDR3 reads TGTGCCAGCAACACCCCTCGGGACAGGGTTGACGAGCAGTACTTC.